This T cell receptor beta chain was found in a study of control samples from healthy donors and cancer patients. The method was immunoSEQ multiplex PCR; TCRdb's version includes in-frame clones alone and lacks a portion of them. The table has about 150,000 clones, more than 85% seen once. V was cut by 3 bases and J by 0 bases, with 9 bases left in between. CDR1 and CDR2 (germline): MNHEY, SMNVEV (reference sequence). The CDR3 runs 15 residues. The receptor's source is a man aged 50-59 years in good health. Sequencing was performed on blood. The chain joins TRBV27 to TRBJ1-3, with D unresolved. CDR3 sequence (DNA): TGTGCCAGCAGTTTTTCCCAGCGCTCTGGAAACACCATATATTTT. Amino acid sequence: CASSFSQRSGNTIYF.